These 9 T cell receptor beta chains share one sample of origin, sequenced in a study of neurological immune-mediated disorders. Time point here: longitudinal time-point 3. One entry per CDR3 protein, called by TCRdb with MiXCR from the 5' RACE reads. The repertoire holds about 45,000 distinct CDR3 sequences, with approximately 15% as singletons. The material sequenced was PBMCs. These receptor sequences come from a man between 25 and 39 years old in good health.

This clonotype was recorded at least ten times. The gene calls are TRBV5-1 and TRBJ1-4; D not resolved. Trimming cost V 1 base and J 4 bases, with 2 bases left between them. The V gene's germline CDR1 is SGHRS and CDR2 YFSETQ. The CDR3 sequence is 12 residues long. CDR3 region: CASSLLNEKLFF. In nucleotides, the CDR3 is TGCGCCAGCAGCTTGCTTAATGAAAAACTGTTTTTT.

In its sample, this clonotype was seen many times. This chain uses TRBV7-9 with TRBJ2-7, with D possibly being TRBD1 or TRBD2 (5 bases each). There are 15 residues in the CDR3. CDR1 is SEHNR, CDR2 FQNEAQ, per germline (reference sequence). V lost 5 bases to trimming and J lost 3 bases, with 17 bases between them. The CDR3 bases are TGTGCCAGCAGCCGGGACCCTGATCCCCTCTACGAGCAGTACTTC. Its protein product is CASSRDPDPLYEQYF. The whole variable domain, filled in from reference TRBV7-9 and TRBJ2-7, reads DTGVSQNPRHKITKRGQNVTFRCDPISEHNRLYWYRQTLGQGPEFLTYFQNEAQLEKSRLLSDRFSAERPKGSFSTLEIQRTEQGDSAMYLCASSRDPDPLYEQYFGPGTRLTVT.

This clonotype was counted ten times or more. The rearrangement joins TRBV24-1 to TRBJ2-3, with D unresolved. The CDR3 extends over 15 amino acids. Trimming removed 4 bases from V and 3 bases from J, with 13 bases in between. Germline assignment: CDR1 KGHDR and CDR2 SFDVKD. The CDR3 DNA reads as TGTGCCACCAGTGACCGGGTACGGGTTACAGATACGCAGTATTTT. Translation: CATSDRVRVTDTQYF.

This clonotype was seen at least ten times. V is TRBV28 and J is TRBJ2-7, with 8 nucleotides matching TRBD2. The length of the CDR3 is 15 residues. Germline trimming cut 3 bases from V and 6 bases from J; bases unmatched to any gene: 10. In germline, CDR1 is MDHEN, CDR2 SYDVKM. The CDR3 spells CASSLGGREAIEQYF. CDR3 nucleotide sequence: TGTGCCAGCAGTTTGGGGGGGCGGGAGGCTATCGAGCAGTACTTC.

This clonotype was counted between two and nine times. This chain links TRBV9 with TRBJ1-3; D is perhaps TRBD1 (5 bases). The V end was cut by 0 bases, the J end by 2 bases, with 6 bases between. The CDR3 is 14 residues long. CDR1 and CDR2 (germline): SGDLS, YYNGEE. This chain's CDR3 is CASSVAGTGNTIYF. CDR3 in DNA: TGTGCCAGCAGCGTAGCAGGGACTGGAAACACCATATATTTT.

This clonotype was detected many times. This chain joins TRBV7-2 and TRBJ2-3; D uncertain. The CDR3 consists of 15 residues. CDR1 is SGHTA and CDR2 is FQGNSA in the germline V gene. With 0 bases removed from V and 0 bases from J, the gap between germline ends came to 7 bases. CDR3 nucleotide sequence: TGTGCCAGCAGCTTAGCATACTCTAGCACAGATACGCAGTATTTT. Its translation is CASSLAYSSTDTQYF.

Ten or more counts support this clonotype. The chain recombines TRBV29-1 with TRBJ2-1; 12 bases align to TRBD2. J gave up 10 bases and V 5 bases, and 9 bases lay outside the gene matches. Looked up from germline, CDR1 is SQVTM and CDR2 is ANQGSEA. CDR3 size: 14 residues. The CDR3, as DNA: TGCAGCGTTACTAGCGGGAGGTTTTTAGGGGAGCAGTTCTTC. This translates into CSVTSGRFLGEQFF.

There are many counts of this clonotype. The V and J genes are TRBV28 and TRBJ2-1; D call uncertain. Between the trimmed V and J ends, which lost 6 bases and 1 base, there was a span of 7 bases. Germline values: CDR1 MDHEN, CDR2 SYDVKM. This CDR3 contains 13 residues. The CDR3 DNA sequence: TGTGCCAGCAGACGGCGTTCCTACAATGAGCAGTTCTTC. Encoded protein: CASRRRSYNEQFF.

This clonotype was picked up many times. The chain carries TRBV28 and TRBJ2-1; D gene uncertain. This CDR3 comprises 11 residues. In germline, CDR1 is MDHEN, CDR2 SYDVKM. V lost 10 bases and J lost 7, with 11 bases in between. CDR3 DNA: TGTGCCACCACGCAGGTAAATGAGCAGTTCTTC. Translation gives CATTQVNEQFF.